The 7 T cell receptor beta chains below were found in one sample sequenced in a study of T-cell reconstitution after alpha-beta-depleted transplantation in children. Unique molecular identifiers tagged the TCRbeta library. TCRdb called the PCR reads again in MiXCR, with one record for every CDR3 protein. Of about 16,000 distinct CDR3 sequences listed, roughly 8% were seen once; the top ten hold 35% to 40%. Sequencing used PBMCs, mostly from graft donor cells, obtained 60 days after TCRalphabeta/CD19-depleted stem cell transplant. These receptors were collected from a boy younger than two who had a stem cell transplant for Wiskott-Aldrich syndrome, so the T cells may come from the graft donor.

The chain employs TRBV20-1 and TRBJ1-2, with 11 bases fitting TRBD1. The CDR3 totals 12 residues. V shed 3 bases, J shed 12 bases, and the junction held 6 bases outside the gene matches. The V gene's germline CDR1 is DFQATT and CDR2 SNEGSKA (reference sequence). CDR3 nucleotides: TGCAGTGCTAGGGACAGGGGGCGTACCGACACCTTC. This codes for CSARDRGRTDTF.

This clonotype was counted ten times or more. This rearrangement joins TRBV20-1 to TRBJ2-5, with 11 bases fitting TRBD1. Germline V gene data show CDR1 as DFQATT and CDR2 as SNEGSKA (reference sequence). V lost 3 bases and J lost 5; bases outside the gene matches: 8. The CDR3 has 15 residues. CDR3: CSARRTGGIGETQYF. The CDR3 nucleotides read TGCAGTGCTAGGAGGACAGGGGGCATCGGGGAGACCCAGTACTTC.

The CDR3 loop is CSATGGSSTDTQYF. The CDR3 nucleotides are TGCAGTGCTACAGGGGGGTCTAGCACAGATACGCAGTATTTT. The chain has TRBV20-1 and TRBJ2-3; D is perhaps TRBD1 (7 bases). V was pared by 4 bases and J by 0 bases, with 11 bases between. There are 14 residues in the CDR3. Germline V gives CDR1 DFQATT, CDR2 SNEGSKA (reference sequence).

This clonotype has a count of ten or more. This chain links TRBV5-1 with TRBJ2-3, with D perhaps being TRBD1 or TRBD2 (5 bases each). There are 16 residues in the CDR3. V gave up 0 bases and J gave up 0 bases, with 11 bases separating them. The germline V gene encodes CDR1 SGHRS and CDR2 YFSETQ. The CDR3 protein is CASSLAGTASTDTQYF. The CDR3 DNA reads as TGCGCCAGCAGCTTGGCGGGGACCGCCAGCACAGATACGCAGTATTTT. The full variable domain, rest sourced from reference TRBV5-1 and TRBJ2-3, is KAGVTQTPRYLIKTRGQQVTLSCSPISGHRSVSWYQQTPGQGLQFLFEYFSETQRNKGNFPGRFSGRQFSNSRSEMNVSTLELGDSALYLCASSLAGTASTDTQYFGPGTRLTVL.

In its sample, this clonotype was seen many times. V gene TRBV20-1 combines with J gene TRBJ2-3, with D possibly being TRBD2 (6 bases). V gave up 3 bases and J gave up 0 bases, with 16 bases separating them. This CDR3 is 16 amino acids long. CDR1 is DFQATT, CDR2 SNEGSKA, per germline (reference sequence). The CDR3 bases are TGCAGTGCTAGCCCCACCGGACTATACAGCACAGATACGCAGTATTTT. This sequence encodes CSASPTGLYSTDTQYF.

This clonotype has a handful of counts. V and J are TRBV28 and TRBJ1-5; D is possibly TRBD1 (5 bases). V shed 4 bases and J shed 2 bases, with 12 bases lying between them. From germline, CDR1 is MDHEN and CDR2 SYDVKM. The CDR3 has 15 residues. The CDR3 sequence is CASSSIDSGNQPQHF. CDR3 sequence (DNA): TGTGCCAGCAGTTCCATAGACAGCGGCAATCAGCCCCAGCATTTT.

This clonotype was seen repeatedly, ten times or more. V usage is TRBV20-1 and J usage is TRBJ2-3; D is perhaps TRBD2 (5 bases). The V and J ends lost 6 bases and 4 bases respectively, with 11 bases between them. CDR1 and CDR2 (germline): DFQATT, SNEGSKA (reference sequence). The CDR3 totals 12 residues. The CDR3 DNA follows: TGCAGTGCCGCGGCGGGCCCAGATACGCAGTATTTT. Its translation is CSAAAGPDTQYF.